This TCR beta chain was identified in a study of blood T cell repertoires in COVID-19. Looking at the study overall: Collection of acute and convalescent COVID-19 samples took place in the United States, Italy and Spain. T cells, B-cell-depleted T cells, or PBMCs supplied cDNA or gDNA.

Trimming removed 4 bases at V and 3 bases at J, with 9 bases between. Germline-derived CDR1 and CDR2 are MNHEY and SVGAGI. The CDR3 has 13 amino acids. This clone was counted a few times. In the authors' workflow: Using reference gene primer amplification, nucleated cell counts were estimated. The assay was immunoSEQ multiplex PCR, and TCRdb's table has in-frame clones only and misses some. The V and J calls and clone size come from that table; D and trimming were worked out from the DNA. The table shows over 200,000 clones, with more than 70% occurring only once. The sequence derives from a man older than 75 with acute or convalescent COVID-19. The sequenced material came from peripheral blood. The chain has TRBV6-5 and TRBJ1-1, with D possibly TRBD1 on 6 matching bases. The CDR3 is CASSSGQHTEAFF. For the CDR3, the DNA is TGTGCCAGCAGTTCTGGACAGCACACTGAAGCTTTCTTT.